This T cell receptor (beta chain) was recovered during a study of CD8+CD57+ T cells in acquired aplastic anemia. The study, taken as a whole, reports: Relative to total CD4+ and CD8+ pools, CD8+CD57+ cells had lower diversity in patients. Patients and controls shared twenty-nine CD8+ CDR3 sequences, highly expressed in patients.

Only patients with CD8+CD57+ cell expansion on flow cytometry were chosen for sequencing. Severe acquired aplastic anemia was present in all patients. The study sampled blood from patients who had received no therapy. This clonotype was observed at least ten times. Its antigen is not identified. TCR beta VDJ and CDR3 profiling used genomic DNA as template. TCRdb recomputed calls from the reads with MiXCR, one row per CDR3 protein. Among about 20,000 distinct CDR3 sequences listed, 30% to 50% were seen once. Germline V lookup: CDR1 LNHDA, CDR2 SQIVND (reference sequence). Trimming took off 7 bases at V and 3 bases at J, with 9 bases between the two ends. The CDR3 spans 12 residues.

Sequencing was carried out using CD8+CD57+ T cells sorted from PBMCs. Specified subset: bead-enriched CD8+CD57+ effector memory T cells from SAA patients. The sequence came from a human donor with aplastic anemia. The gene calls are TRBV19 and TRBJ1-2, with unresolved D. Here the CDR3 DNA reads TGTGCCAGTATAAATGAGGACTATGGCTACACCTTC. This translates into CASINEDYGYTF.